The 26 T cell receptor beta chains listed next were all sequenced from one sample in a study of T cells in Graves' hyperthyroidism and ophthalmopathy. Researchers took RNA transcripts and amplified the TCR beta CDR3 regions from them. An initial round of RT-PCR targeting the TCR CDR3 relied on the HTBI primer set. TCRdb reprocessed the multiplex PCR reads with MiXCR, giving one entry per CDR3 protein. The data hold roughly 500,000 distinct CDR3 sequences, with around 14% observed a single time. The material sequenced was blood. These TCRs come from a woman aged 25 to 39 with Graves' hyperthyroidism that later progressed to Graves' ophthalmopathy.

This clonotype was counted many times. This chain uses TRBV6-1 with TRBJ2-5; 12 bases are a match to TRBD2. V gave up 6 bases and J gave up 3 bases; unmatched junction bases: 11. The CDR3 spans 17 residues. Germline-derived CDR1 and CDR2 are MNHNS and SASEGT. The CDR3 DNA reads TGTGCCAGCAGATCCCGTCGACTAGCGGGAGCGAAAGAGACCCAGTACTTC. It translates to CASRSRRLAGAKETQYF.

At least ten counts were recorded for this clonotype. CDR3 nucleotides: TGTGCCAGCAGCTCGGGACTAGCGGGAGGGTTCACCGGGGAGCTGTTTTTT. Translating gives CASSSGLAGGFTGELFF. The chain couples TRBV7-9 to TRBJ2-2, with 16 bases that match TRBD2. This CDR3 contains 17 residues. The V segment lost 4 bases and the J segment 4 bases; nucleotides outside the gene matches: 3. Germline CDR1 is SEHNR and CDR2 is FQNEAQ (reference sequence).

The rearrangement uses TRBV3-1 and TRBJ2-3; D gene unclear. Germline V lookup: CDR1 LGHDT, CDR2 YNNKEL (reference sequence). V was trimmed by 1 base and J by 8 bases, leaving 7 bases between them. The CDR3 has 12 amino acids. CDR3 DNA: TGTGCCAGCAGCCAAGGGTTCACTACGCAGTATTTT. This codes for CASSQGFTTQYF.

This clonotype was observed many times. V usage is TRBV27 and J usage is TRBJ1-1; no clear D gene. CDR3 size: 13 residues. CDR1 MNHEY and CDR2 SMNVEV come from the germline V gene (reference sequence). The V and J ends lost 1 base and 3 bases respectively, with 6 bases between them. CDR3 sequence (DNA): TGTGCCAGCAGTTTATTAAAGGACACTGAAGCTTTCTTT. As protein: CASSLLKDTEAFF.

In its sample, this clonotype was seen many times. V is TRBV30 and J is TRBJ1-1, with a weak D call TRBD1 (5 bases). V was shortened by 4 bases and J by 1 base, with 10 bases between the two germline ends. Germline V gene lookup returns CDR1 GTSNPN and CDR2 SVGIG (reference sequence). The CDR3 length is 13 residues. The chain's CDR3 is CAWTRTTNTEAFF. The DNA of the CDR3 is TGTGCCTGGACCAGGACAACGAACACTGAAGCTTTCTTT.

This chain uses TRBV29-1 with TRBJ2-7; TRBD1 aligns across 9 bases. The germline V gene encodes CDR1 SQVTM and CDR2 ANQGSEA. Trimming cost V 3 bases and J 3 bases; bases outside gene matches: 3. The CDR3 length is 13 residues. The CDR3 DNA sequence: TGCAGCGTTGAGGCGGGACAGGGCTACGAGCAGTACTTC. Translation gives CSVEAGQGYEQYF.

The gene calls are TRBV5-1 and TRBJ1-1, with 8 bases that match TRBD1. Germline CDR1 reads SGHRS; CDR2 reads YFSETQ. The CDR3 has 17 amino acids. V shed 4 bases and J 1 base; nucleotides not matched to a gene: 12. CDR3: CASSDGGGGQANTEAFF. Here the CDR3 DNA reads TGCGCCAGCAGCGATGGAGGGGGGGGACAGGCGAACACTGAAGCTTTCTTT.

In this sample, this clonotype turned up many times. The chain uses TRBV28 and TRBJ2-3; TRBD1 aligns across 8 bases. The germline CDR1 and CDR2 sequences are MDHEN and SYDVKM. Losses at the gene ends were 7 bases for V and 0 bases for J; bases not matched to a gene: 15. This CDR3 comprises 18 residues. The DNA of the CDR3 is TGTGCCAGCATCCCCGGGACAGGCCTACTCGGGAGCACAGATACGCAGTATTTT. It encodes CASIPGTGLLGSTDTQYF.

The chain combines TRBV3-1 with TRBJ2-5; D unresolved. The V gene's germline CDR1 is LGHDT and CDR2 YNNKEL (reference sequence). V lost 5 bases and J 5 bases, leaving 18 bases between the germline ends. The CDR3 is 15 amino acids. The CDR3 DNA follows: TGTGCCAGCAGCTTTGGAGTAGCCGGTATGGAGACCCAGTACTTC. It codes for CASSFGVAGMETQYF.

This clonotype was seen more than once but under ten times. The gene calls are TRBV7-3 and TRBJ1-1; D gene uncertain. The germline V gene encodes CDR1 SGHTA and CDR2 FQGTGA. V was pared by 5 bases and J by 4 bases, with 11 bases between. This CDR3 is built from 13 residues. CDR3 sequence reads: CASSAGFSTEAFF. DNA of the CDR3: TGTGCCAGCAGCGCTGGCTTCTCCACTGAAGCTTTCTTT.

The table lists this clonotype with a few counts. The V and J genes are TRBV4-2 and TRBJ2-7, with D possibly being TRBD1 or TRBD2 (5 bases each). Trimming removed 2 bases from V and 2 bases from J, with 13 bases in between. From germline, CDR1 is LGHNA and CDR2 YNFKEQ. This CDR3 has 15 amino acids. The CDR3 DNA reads TGTGCCAGCAGCCAATCGGGGCTTGAGACCTACGAGCAGTACTTC. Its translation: CASSQSGLETYEQYF.

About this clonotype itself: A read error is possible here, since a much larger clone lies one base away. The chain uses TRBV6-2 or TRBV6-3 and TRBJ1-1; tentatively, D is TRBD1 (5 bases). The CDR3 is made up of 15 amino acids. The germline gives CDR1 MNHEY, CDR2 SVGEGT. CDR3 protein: CASGYGAGQNTEAFF. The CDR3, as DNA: TGTGCCAGCGGTTACGGGGCAGGGCAGAACACTGAAGCTTTCTTT.

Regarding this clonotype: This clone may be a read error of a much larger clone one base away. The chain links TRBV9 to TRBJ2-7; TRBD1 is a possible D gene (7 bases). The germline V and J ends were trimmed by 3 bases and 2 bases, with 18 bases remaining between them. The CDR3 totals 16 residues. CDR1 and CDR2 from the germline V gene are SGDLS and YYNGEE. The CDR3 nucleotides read TGTGCCAGCAGCGGGGACAGTCTGGGGGGCGCCTACGAGCAGTACTTC. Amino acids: CASSGDSLGGAYEQYF.

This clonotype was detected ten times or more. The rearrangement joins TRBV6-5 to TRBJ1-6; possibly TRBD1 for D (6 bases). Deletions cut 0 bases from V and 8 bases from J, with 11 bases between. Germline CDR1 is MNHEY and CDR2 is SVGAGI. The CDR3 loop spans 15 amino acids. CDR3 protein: CASSYSQGTYSPLHF. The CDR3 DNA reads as TGTGCCAGCAGTTACTCTCAGGGGACCTATTCACCCCTCCACTTT.

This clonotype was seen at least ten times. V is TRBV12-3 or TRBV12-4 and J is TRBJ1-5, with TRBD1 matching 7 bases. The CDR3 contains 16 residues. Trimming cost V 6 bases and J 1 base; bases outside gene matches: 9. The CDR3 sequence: CASSLGQPLSNQPQHF. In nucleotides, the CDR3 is TGTGCCAGCAGCTTGGGACAGCCTTTAAGCAATCAGCCCCAGCATTTT.

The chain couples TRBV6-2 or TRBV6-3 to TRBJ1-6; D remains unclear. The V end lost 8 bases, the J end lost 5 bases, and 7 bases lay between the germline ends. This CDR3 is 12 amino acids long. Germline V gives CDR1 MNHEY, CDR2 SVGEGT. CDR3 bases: TGTGCCAGCTCGGCGGATAATTCACCCCTCCACTTT. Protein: CASSADNSPLHF.

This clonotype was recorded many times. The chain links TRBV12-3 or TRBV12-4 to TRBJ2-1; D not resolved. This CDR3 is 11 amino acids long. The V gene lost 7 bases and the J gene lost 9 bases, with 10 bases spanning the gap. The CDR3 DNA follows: TGTGCCAGCACTCCCGCCGGTGAGCAGTTCTTC. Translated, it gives CASTPAGEQFF.

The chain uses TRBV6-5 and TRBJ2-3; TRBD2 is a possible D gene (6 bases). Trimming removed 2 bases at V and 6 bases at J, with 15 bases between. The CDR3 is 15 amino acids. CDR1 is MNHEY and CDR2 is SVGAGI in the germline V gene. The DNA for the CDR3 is TGTGCCAGCAGTTACGGGACTTCTCAAGGGGATACGCAGTATTTT. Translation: CASSYGTSQGDTQYF.

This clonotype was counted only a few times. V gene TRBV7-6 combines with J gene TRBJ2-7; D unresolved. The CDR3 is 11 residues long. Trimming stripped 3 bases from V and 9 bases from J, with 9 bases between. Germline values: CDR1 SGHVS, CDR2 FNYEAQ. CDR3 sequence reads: CASSLDGRQYF. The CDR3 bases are TGTGCCAGCAGCTTGGATGGTAGGCAGTACTTC. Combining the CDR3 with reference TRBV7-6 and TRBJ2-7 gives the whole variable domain GAGVSQSPRYKVTKRGQDVALRCDPISGHVSLYWYRQALGQGPEFLTYFNYEAQQDKSGLPNDRFSAERPEGSISTLTIQRTEQRDSAMYRCASSLDGRQYFGPGTRLTVT.

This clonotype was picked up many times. The CDR3 spells CASEAAGGMNTGELFF. The CDR3 coding sequence is TGTGCCAGCGAGGCAGCGGGAGGTATGAACACCGGGGAGCTGTTTTTT. This rearrangement joins TRBV2 to TRBJ2-2; TRBD2 matches at 9 bases. Losses at the gene ends were 8 bases for V and 1 base for J; bases not matched to a gene: 8. CDR1 and CDR2 (germline): SNHLY, FYNNEI. There are 16 residues in the CDR3.

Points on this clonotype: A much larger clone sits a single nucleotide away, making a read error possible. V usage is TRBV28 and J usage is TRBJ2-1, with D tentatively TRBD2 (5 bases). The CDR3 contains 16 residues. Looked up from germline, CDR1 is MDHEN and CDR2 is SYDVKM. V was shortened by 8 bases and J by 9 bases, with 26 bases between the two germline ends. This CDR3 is CASGSFPATLSPEQFF. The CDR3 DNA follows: TGTGCCAGCGGGAGCTTCCCTGCTACCCTATCCCCTGAGCAGTTCTTC.

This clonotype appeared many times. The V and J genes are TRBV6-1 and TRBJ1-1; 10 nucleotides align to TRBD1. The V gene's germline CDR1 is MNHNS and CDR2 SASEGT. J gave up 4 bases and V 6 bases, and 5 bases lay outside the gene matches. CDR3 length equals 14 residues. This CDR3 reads CASRAGQGTTEAFF. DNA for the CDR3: TGTGCCAGCAGAGCGGGACAGGGGACCACTGAAGCTTTCTTT.

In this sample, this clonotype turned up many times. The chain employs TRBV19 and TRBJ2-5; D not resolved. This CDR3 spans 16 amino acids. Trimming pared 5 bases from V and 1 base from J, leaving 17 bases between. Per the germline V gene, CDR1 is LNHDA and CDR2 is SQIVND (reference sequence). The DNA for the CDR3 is TGTGCCAGTAGTGCCCCGGGCCGTCATTTCCAAGAGACCCAGTACTTC. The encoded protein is CASSAPGRHFQETQYF.

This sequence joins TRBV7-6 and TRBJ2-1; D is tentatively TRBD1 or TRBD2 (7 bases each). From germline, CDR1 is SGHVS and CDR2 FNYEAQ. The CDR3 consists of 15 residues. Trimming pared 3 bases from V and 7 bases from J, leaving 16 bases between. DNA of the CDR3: TGTGCCAGCAGCTTCCCAGGGGGGGCCGAAAATGAGCAGTTCTTC. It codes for CASSFPGGAENEQFF. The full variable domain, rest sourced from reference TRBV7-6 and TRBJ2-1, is GAGVSQSPRYKVTKRGQDVALRCDPISGHVSLYWYRQALGQGPEFLTYFNYEAQQDKSGLPNDRFSAERPEGSISTLTIQRTEQRDSAMYRCASSFPGGAENEQFFGPGTRLTVL.

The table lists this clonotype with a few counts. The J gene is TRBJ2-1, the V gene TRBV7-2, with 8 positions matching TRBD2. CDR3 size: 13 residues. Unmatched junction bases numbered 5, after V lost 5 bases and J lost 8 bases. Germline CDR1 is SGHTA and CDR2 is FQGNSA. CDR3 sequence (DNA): TGTGCCAGCAGCATTAGCGGGGTGGATGAGCAGTTCTTC. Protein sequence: CASSISGVDEQFF.

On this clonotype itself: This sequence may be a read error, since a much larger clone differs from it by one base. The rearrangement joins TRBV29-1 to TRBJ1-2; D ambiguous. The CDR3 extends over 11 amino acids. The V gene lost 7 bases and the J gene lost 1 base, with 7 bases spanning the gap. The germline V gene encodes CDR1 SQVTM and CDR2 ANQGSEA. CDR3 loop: CSAESNYGYTF. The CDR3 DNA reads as TGCAGCGCCGAGAGTAACTATGGCTACACCTTC.